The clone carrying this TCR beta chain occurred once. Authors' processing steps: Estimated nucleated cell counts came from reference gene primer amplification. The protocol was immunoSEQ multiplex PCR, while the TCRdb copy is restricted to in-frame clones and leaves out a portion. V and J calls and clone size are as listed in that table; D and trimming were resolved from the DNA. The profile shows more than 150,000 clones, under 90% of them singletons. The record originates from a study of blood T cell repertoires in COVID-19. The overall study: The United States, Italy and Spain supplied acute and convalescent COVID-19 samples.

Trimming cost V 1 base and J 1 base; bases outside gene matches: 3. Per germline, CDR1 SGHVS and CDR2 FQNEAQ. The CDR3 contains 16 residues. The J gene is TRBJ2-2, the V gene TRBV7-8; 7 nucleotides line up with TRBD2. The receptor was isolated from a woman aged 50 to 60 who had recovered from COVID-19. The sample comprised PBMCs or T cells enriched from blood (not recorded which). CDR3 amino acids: CASSLDPSGNTGELFF. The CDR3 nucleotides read TGTGCCAGCAGCTTAGATCCTAGCGGGAACACCGGGGAGCTGTTTTTT.